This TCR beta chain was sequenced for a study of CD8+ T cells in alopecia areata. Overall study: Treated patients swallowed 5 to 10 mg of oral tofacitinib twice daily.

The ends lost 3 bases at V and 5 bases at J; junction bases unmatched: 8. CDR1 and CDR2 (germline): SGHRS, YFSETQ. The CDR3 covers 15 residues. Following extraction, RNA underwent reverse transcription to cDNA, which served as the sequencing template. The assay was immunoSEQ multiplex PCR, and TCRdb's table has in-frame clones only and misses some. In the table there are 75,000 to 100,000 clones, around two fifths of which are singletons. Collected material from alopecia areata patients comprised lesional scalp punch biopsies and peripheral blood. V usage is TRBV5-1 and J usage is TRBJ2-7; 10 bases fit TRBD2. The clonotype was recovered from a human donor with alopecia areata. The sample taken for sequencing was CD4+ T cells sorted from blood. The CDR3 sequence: CASSSTSGSLDEQYF. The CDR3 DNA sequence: TGCGCCAGCAGCTCGACTAGCGGGTCTCTCGACGAGCAGTACTTC.